The clone carrying this TCR beta chain was observed a few times. Its antigen remains unidentified. Excluded were patients having autoimmune disease history or systemic immunosuppression. The entry originates in a study of OX40 agonist ivuxolimab in advanced cancers. Regarding the study as a whole: With doses of 0.1-3.0 mg/kg, partial responders showed among the lowest clonal expansion.

Clones were read by immunoSEQ multiplex PCR, and TCRdb kept only the in-frame ones, dropping some. Of tens of thousands of clones in the sample, 91% are singletons; the top ten hold roughly 7.4%. V was shortened by 8 bases and J by 6 bases, with 13 bases between the two germline ends. The CDR3 covers 12 residues. The germline gives CDR1 MGHDK, CDR2 SYGVNS. This material consisted of CD4+ or CD8+ T cells sorted from blood, taken in a trial of the OX40 agonist ivuxolimab. The TCR originated in an adult with an advanced solid tumor such as melanoma, head and neck, liver or kidney cancer. V gene TRBV25-1 combines with J gene TRBJ1-1, with D unresolved. The CDR3 loop is CASGEDGPEAFF. The CDR3 coding sequence is TGTGCCAGCGGGGAGGACGGTCCTGAAGCTTTCTTT.